A single sample is the source of the 3 T cell receptor beta chains below, sequenced in a study of control samples from healthy donors and cancer patients. Some clones are missing from TCRdb's copy, which holds only in-frame ones; the method was immunoSEQ multiplex PCR. The profile covers almost 90,000 clones, with about 89% appearing a single time and under 25% taken by the ten largest. Sample: blood. The source is a man between 25 and 39 years old in good health.

This clone was seen a handful of times. This chain joins TRBV5-6 and TRBJ1-6; D gene unclear. The germline gives CDR1 SGHDT, CDR2 YYEEEE. The CDR3 runs to 14 residues. Trimming shortened V by 4 bases and J by 7 bases, and 12 bases separated the two germline ends. The CDR3 loop reads CASSREVSNSPLHF. Here the CDR3 DNA reads TGTGCCAGCAGCCGGGAGGTCTCAAATTCACCCCTCCACTTT.

The genes are TRBV14 and TRBJ2-3, with a weak D call TRBD1 (5 bases). CDR1 SGHDN and CDR2 FVKESK come from the germline V gene. V lost 5 bases and J 5 bases, leaving 23 bases between the germline ends. The length of the CDR3 is 17 residues. The CDR3 nucleotides read TGTGCCAGCAGCACTTTGACAGTCTCTACAAAGGGAGATACGCAGTATTTT. Translating it yields CASSTLTVSTKGDTQYF.

The chain combines TRBV7-3 with TRBJ2-1; 8 positions agree with TRBD1. This CDR3 is 15 amino acids long. After removal of 5 bases from V and 4 bases from J, the junction contained 7 bases not matched to a gene. Germline V lookup: CDR1 SGHTA, CDR2 FQGTGA. The CDR3 region has the DNA TGTGCCAGCAGCCGTGACAGGGGCCCTTACAATGAGCAGTTCTTC. This codes for CASSRDRGPYNEQFF.